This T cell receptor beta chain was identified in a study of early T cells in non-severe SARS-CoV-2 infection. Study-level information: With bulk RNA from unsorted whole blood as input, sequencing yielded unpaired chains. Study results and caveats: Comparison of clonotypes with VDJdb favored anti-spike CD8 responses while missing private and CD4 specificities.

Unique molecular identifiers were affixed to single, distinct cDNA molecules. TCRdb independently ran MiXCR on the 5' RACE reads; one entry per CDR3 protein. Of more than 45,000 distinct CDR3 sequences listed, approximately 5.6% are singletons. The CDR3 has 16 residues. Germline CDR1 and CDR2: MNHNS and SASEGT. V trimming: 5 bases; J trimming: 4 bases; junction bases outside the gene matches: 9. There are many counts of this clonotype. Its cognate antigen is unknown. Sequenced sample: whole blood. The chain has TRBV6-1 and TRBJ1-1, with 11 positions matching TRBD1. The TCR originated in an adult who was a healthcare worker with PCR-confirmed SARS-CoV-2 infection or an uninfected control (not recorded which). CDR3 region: CASSPSPGTGGTEAFF. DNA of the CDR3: TGTGCCAGCAGTCCAAGTCCCGGGACAGGGGGCACTGAAGCTTTCTTT.